The clone carrying this TCR beta chain was seen a few times. Antigen specificity is unknown. At one end the junction does not follow the germline gene, possibly because of a read error. The CDR3 loop spans 16 amino acids. The V gene's germline CDR1 is DFQATT and CDR2 SNEGSKA (reference sequence). This sample was taken from a study of blood T cells in healthy people across ages. Findings and limits, study-wide: Across samples, TCR beta diversity tracked strongly with naive T cell percentage.

The use of a sample-barcoded 5' primer and a J-beta primer mix characterized a second PCR of about 6 to 11 cycles. Each cDNA molecule received a tag from a template-switch adaptor that had 12 random nucleotides. Each sample provided no less than 2.5 million CDR3-containing paired-end reads. TCRdb called the 5' RACE reads again in MiXCR, with one record for every CDR3 protein. Counted here are roughly 570,000 distinct CDR3 sequences, roughly 29% occurring once; the ten biggest clones make up less than 20%. This TCR was sampled from a woman in her 70s in good health. The specimen sequenced was blood. V and J are TRBV20-1 and TRBJ2-3; 10 nucleotides align to TRBD2. CDR3 sequence reads: CSAREALAGHTDTQYF. CDR3 DNA: TGCAGTGCCAGAGAGGCACTAGCGGGGCACACAGATACGCAGTATTTT.